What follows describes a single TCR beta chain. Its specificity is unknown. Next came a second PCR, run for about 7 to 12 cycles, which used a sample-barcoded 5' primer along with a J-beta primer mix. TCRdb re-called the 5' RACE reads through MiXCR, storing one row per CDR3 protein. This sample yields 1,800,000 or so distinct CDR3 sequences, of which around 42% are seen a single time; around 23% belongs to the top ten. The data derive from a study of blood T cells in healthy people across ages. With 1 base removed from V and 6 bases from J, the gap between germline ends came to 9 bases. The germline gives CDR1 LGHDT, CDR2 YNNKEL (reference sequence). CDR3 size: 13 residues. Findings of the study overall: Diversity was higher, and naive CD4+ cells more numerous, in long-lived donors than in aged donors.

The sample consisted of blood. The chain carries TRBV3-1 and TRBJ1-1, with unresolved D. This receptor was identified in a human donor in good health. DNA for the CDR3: TGTGCCAGCAGCCAAGTTCGCCATTCTGAAGCTTTCTTT. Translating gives CASSQVRHSEAFF. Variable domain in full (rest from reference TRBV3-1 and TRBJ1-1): DTAVSQTPKYLVTQMGNDKSIKCEQNLGHDTMYWYKQDSKKFLKIMFSYNNKELIINETVPNRFSPKSPDKAHLNLHINSLELGDSAVYFCASSQVRHSEAFFGQGTRLTVV.